This T cell receptor beta chain is from a study of blood T cell repertoires in COVID-19. Germline V gene data show CDR1 as MNHEY and CDR2 as SMNVEV (reference sequence). V lost 5 bases and J 4 bases, leaving 11 bases between the germline ends. This CDR3 spans 13 amino acids. In its sample, this clone was seen a few times. Sequenced by immunoSEQ multiplex PCR; TCRdb stores in-frame clones only, minus some. The table includes over 90,000 clones, 84% detected once. Sequencing used peripheral blood. This TCR came from a human donor in a cohort sampled during active or convalescent COVID-19. V gene TRBV27 combines with J gene TRBJ1-1; D possibly corresponds to TRBD1 (5 bases). CDR3 loop: CASSARQSTEAFF. In DNA, the CDR3 is TGTGCCAGCAGTGCGAGACAGTCCACTGAAGCTTTCTTT.